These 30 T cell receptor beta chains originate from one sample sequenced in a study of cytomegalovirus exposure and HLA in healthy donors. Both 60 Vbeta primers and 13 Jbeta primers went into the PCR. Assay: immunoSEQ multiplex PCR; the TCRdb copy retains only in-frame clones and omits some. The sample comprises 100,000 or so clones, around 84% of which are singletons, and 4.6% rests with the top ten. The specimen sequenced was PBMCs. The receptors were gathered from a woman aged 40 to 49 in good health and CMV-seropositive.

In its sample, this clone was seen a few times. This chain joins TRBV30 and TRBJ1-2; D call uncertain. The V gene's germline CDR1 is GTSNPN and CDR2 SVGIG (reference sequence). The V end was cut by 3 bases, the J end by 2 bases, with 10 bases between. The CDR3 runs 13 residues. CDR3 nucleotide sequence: TGTGCCTGGAGGGCCCAGGTCAACTATGGCTACACCTTC. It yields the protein CAWRAQVNYGYTF.

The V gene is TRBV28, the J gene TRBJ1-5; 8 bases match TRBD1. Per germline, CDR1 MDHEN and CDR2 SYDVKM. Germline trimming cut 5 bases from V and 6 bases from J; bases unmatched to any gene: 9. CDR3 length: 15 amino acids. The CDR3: CASSTRTGSGQPQHF. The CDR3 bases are TGTGCCAGCAGTACCCGGACAGGGTCTGGTCAGCCCCAGCATTTT.

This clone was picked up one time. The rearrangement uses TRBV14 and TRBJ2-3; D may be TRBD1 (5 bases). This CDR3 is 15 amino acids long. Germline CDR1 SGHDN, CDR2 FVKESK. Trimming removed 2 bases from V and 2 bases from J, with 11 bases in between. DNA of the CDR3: TGTGCCAGCAGCCAAAAGACAGTATTCACAGATACGCAGTATTTT. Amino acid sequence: CASSQKTVFTDTQYF.

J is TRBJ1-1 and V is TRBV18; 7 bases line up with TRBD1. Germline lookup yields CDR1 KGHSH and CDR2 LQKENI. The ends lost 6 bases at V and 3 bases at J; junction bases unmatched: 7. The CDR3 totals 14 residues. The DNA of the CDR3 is TGTGCCAGCTCGACAGACAGGGCGTACACTGAAGCTTTCTTT. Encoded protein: CASSTDRAYTEAFF.

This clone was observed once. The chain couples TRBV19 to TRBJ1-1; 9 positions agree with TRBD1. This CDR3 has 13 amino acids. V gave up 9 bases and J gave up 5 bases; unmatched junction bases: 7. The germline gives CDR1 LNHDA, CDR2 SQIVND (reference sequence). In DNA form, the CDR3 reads TGTGCCAGCCGAACAGGGGGCCAGACTGAAGCTTTCTTT. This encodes CASRTGGQTEAFF. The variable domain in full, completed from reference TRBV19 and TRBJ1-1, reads DGGITQSPKYLFRKEGQNVTLSCEQNLNHDAMYWYRQDPGQGLRLIYYSQIVNDFQKGDIAEGYSVSREKKESFPLTVTSAQKNPTAFYLCASRTGGQTEAFFGQGTRLTVV.

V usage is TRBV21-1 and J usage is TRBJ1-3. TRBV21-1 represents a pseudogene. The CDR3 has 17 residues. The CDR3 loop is CASSKAPLSSSGNTIYF. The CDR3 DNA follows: TGTGCCAGCAGCAAAGCCCCTCTGAGTAGCTCTGGAAACACCATATATTTT.

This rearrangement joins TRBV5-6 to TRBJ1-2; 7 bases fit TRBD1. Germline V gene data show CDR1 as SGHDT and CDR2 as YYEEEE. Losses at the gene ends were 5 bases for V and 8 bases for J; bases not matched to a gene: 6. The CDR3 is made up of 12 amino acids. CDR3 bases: TGTGCCAGCAGTGACAGGGTGGGAGGCTACACCTTC. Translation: CASSDRVGGYTF.

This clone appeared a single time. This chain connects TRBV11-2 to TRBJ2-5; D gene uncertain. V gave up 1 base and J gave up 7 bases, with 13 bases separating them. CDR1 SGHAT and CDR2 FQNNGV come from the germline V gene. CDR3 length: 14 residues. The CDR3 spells CASSLGSGRRTQYF. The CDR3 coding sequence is TGTGCCAGCAGCTTAGGGTCGGGTCGGAGGACCCAGTACTTC.

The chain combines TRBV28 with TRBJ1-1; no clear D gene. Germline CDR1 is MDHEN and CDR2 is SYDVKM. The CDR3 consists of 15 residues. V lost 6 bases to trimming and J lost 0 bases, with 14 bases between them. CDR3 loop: CASSLRFRVNTEAFF. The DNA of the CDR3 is TGTGCCAGCAGCCTCAGGTTTAGAGTGAACACTGAAGCTTTCTTT. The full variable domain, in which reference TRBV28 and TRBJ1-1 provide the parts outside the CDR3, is DVKVTQSSRYLVKRTGEKVFLECVQDMDHENMFWYRQDPGLGLRLIYFSYDVKMKEKGDIPEGYSVSREKKERFSLILESASTNQTSMYLCASSLRFRVNTEAFFGQGTRLTVV.

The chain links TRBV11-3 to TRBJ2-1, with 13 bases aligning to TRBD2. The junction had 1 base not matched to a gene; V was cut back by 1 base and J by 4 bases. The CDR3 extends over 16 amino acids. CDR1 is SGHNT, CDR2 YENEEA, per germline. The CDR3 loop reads CASSLGGLAGYNEQFF. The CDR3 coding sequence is TGTGCCAGCAGCTTAGGGGGACTAGCGGGGTACAATGAGCAGTTCTTC.

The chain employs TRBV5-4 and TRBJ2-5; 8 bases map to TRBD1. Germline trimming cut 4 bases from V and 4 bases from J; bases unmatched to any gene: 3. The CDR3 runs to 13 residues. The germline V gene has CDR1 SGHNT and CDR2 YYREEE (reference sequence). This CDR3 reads CASSLDRAETQYF. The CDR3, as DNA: TGTGCCAGCAGCCTGGACAGGGCAGAGACCCAGTACTTC.

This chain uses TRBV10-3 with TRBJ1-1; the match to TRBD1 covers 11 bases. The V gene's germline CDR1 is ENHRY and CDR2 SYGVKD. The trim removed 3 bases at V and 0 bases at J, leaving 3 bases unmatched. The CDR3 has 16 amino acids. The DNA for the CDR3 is TGTGCCATCAGTGACGGACAGGGGGCCTTGAACACTGAAGCTTTCTTT. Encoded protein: CAISDGQGALNTEAFF.

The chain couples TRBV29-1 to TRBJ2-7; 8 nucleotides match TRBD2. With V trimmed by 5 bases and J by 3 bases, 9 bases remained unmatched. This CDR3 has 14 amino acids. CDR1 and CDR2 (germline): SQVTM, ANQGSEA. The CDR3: CSVRGVGRVYEQYF. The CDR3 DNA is TGCAGCGTTAGGGGGGTCGGGAGGGTCTACGAGCAGTACTTC.

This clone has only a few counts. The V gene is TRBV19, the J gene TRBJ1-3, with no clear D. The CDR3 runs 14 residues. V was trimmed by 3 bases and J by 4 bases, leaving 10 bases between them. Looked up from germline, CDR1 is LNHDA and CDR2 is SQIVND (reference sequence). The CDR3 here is CASSMGQEGNTIYF. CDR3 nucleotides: TGTGCCAGTAGTATGGGTCAGGAAGGAAACACCATATATTTT.

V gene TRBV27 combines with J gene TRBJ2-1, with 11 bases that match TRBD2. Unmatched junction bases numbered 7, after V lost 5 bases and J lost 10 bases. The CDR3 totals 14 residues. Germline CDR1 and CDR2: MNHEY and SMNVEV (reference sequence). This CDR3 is CASSLSGRAGEQFF. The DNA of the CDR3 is TGTGCCAGCAGTCTTAGCGGGAGGGCCGGAGAGCAGTTCTTC.

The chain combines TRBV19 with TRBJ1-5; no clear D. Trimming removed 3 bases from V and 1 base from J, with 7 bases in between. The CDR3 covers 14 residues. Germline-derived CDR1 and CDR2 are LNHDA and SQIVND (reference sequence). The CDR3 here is CASSILVSNQPQHF. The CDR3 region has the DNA TGTGCCAGTAGTATTTTAGTAAGCAATCAGCCCCAGCATTTT.

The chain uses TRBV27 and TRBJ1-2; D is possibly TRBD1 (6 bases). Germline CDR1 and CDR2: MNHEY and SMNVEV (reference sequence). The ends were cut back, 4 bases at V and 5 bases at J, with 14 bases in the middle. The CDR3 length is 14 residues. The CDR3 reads CASSSKQGRYGYTF. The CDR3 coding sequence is TGTGCCAGCAGTTCTAAACAGGGTAGATATGGCTACACCTTC.

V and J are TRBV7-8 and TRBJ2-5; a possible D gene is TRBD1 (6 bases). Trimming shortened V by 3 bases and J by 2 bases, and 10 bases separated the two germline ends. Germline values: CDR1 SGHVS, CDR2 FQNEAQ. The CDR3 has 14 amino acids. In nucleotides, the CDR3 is TGTGCCAGCAGCTTGGGCAGGGGTCAAGAGACCCAGTACTTC. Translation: CASSLGRGQETQYF.

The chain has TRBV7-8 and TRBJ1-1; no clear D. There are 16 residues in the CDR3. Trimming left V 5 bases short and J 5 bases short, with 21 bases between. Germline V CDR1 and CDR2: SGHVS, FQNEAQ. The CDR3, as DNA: TGTGCCAGCAGCCCCCATATAGCCTCTACGAATACTGAAGCTTTCTTT. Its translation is CASSPHIASTNTEAFF. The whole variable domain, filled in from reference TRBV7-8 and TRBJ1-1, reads GAGVSQSPRYKVAKRGQDVALRCDPISGHVSLFWYQQALGQGPEFLTYFQNEAQLDKSGLPSDRFFAERPEGSVSTLKIQRTQQEDSAVYLCASSPHIASTNTEAFFGQGTRLTVV.

The CDR3 region has the DNA TGTGCCAGCAGCTTAGGGGCAGGAGGCACCGGGGAGCTGTTTTTT. This encodes CASSLGAGGTGELFF. The chain is built from TRBV7-9 and TRBJ2-2, with a possible D match to TRBD2 (5 bases). This CDR3 has 15 amino acids. Germline CDR1 SEHNR, CDR2 FQNEAQ (reference sequence). Deletions cut 1 base from V and 4 bases from J, with 10 bases between.

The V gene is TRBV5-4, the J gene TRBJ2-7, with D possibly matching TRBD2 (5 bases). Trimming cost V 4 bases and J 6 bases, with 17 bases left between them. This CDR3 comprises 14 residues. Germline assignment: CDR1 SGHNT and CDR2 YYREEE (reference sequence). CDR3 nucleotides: TGTGCCAGCAGCAACAACCCTGGAGGAATCGAGCAGTACTTC. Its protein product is CASSNNPGGIEQYF.

The CDR3 is CASSKQGVTETQYF. The CDR3 nucleotides are TGTGCCAGCTCAAAACAGGGGGTTACGGAGACCCAGTACTTC. The chain links TRBV25-1 to TRBJ2-5; 8 bases map to TRBD1. With V trimmed by 8 bases and J by 5 bases, 10 bases remained unmatched. CDR3 length: 14 amino acids. From germline, CDR1 is MGHDK and CDR2 SYGVNS.

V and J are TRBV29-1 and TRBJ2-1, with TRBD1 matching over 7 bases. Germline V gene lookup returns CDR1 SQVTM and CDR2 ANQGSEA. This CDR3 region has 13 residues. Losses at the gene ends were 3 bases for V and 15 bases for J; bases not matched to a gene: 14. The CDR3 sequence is CSVDHAGGFVLFF. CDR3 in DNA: TGCAGCGTTGATCACGCAGGGGGTTTCGTTTTGTTCTTC.

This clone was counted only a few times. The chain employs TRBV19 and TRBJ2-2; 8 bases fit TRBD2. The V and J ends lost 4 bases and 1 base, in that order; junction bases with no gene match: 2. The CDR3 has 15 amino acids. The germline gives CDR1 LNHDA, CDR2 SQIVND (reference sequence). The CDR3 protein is CASSKGLGNTGELFF. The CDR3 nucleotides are TGTGCCAGTAGTAAGGGACTAGGGAACACCGGGGAGCTGTTTTTT.

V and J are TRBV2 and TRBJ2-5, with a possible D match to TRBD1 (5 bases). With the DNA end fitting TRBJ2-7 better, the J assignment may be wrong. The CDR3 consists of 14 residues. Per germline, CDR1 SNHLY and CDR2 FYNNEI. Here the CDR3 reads CASSENRSPYEQYF. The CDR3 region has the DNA TGTGCCAGCAGTGAAAACAGGAGCCCCTACGAGCAGTACTTC.

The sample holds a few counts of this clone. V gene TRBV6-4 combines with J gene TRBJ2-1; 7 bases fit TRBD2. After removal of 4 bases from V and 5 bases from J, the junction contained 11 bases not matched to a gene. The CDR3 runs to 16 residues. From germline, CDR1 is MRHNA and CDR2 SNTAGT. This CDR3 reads CASSAGRGEGHNEQFF. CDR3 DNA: TGTGCCAGCAGTGCAGGGAGGGGAGAGGGACACAATGAGCAGTTCTTC.

The CDR3 DNA is TGTGCCAGCAGCGTAGACGACAGGACAGCGACCGATGGCTACACCTTC. Protein sequence: CASSVDDRTATDGYTF. The rearrangement links TRBV9 to TRBJ1-2; D is perhaps TRBD1 (6 bases). From germline, CDR1 is SGDLS and CDR2 YYNGEE. Trimming took 0 bases from V and 6 from J, leaving 18 bases between them. The CDR3 is made up of 16 amino acids.

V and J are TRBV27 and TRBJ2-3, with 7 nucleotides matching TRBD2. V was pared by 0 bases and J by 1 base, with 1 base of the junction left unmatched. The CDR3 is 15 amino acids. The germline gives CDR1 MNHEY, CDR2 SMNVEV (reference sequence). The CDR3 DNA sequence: TGTGCCAGCAGTTTATCTGCGGGAGGCACAGATACGCAGTATTTT. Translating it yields CASSLSAGGTDTQYF.

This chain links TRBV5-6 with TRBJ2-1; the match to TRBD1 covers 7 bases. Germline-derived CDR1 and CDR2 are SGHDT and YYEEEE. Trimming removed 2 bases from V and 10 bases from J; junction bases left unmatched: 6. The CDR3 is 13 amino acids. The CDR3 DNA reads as TGTGCCAGCAGCTTTGGGACGACAGGGGAGCAGTTCTTC. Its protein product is CASSFGTTGEQFF. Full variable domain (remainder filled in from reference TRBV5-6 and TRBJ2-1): DAGVTQSPTHLIKTRGQQVTLRCSPKSGHDTVSWYQQALGQGPQFIFQYYEEEERQRGNFPDRFSGHQFPNYSSELNVNALLLGDSALYLCASSFGTTGEQFFGPGTRLTVL.

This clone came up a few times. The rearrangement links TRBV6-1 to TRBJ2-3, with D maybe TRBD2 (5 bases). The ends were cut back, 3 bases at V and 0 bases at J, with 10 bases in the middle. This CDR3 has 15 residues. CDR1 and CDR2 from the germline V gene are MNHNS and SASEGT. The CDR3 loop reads CASSDMAGSTDTQYF. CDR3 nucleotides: TGTGCCAGCAGTGATATGGCGGGTAGCACAGATACGCAGTATTTT.